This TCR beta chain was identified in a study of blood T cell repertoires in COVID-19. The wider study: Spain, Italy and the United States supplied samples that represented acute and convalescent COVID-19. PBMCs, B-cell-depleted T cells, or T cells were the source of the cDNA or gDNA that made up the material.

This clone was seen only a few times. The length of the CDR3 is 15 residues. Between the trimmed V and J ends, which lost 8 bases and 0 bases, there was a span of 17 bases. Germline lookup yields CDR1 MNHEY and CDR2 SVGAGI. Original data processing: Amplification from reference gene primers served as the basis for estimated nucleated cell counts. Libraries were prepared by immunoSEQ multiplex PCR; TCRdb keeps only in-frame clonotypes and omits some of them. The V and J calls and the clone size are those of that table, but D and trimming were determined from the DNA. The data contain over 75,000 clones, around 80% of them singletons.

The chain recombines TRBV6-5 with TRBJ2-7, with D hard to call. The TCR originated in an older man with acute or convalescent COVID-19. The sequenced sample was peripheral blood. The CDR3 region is CASPPPGPLSYEQYF. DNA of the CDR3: TGTGCCAGCCCCCCTCCGGGTCCCCTCTCCTACGAGCAGTACTTC.